Below are 30 T cell receptor beta chains sequenced from a single sample in a study of multiple sclerosis patients with progressive multifocal leukoencephalopathy. Profiling relied on immunoSEQ multiplex PCR, and the TCRdb table lists in-frame clones only, not all of them. Of under 40,000 clones listed, almost 95% are singletons. As to time point: before natalizumab initiation. Material: PBMCs. These receptors originate from a young man with multiple sclerosis.

The chain joins TRBV10-3 to TRBJ2-7, with 9 positions matching TRBD2. Germline V gene sequence: CDR1 ENHRY, CDR2 SYGVKD. Germline trimming cut 3 bases from V and 5 bases from J; bases unmatched to any gene: 8. There are 15 residues in the CDR3. CDR3 bases: TGTGCCATCAGTGACCCCGGACTAGCGCGCGACGAGCAGTACTTC. Residues: CAISDPGLARDEQYF.

The chain has TRBV6-1 and TRBJ2-4, with 7 bases matching TRBD1. Per germline, CDR1 MNHNS and CDR2 SASEGT. The CDR3 sequence is 13 residues long. The ends lost 7 bases at V and 8 bases at J; junction bases unmatched: 8. In DNA, the CDR3 is TGTGCCAGCACCGGGAACAGGGGAGACATTCAGTACTTC. Protein sequence: CASTGNRGDIQYF.

The rearrangement uses TRBV5-1 and TRBJ2-1, with 10 bases aligning to TRBD2. Germline values: CDR1 SGHRS, CDR2 YFSETQ. V dropped 0 bases and J dropped 5; count of bases not matched to a gene: 5. This CDR3 region has 16 residues. CDR3 in amino acids: CASSLGGTSANNEQFF. The CDR3 DNA is TGCGCCAGCAGCTTGGGAGGGACTAGCGCAAACAATGAGCAGTTCTTC.

This CDR3 reads CASRPTGTANYGYTF. The CDR3 DNA sequence: TGTGCCAGCAGACCAACCGGGACAGCTAACTATGGCTACACCTTC. This chain joins TRBV6-1 and TRBJ1-2; 7 bases map to TRBD1. Germline lookup yields CDR1 MNHNS and CDR2 SASEGT. This CDR3 contains 15 residues. With 6 bases clipped from V and 0 bases from J, the junction kept 7 bases outside the gene matches.

As concerns this clone: One end of the junction fails to match germline, which may point to a read error. Other DNA sequences from this sample encode an identical CDR3 as well. The chain carries TRBV9 and TRBJ2-7; TRBD2 agrees at 12 bases. Germline assignment: CDR1 SGDLS and CDR2 YYNGEE. CDR3 length: 13 residues. The CDR3 DNA reads TGTGCCAGCAGCGTAACTAGCGGGAGGCAGCAATACTTC. It yields the protein CASSVTSGRQQYF.

The rearrangement links TRBV7-9 to TRBJ2-7; D may be TRBD2 (6 bases). Germline loops: CDR1 SEHNR, CDR2 FQNEAQ (reference sequence). This CDR3 comprises 14 residues. Trimming removed 5 bases at V and 3 bases at J, with 14 bases between. Here the CDR3 reads CASSLGDWNYEQYV. In DNA, the CDR3 is TGTGCCAGCAGCCTAGGGGACTGGAACTACGAGCAGTACGTC.

The V call is TRBV6-1, the J call TRBJ1-2, with no clear D. V lost 10 bases and J 0 bases, leaving 9 bases between the germline ends. The CDR3 has 12 amino acids. Germline V gene sequence: CDR1 MNHNS, CDR2 SASEGT. CDR3 in DNA: TGTGCCACCCGAGGATCTAACTATGGCTACACCTTC. Amino acid sequence: CATRGSNYGYTF.

The chain uses TRBV5-6 and TRBJ2-7, with a weak D call TRBD1 (5 bases). V was pared by 2 bases and J by 5 bases, with 11 bases between. CDR1 is SGHDT and CDR2 is YYEEEE in the germline V gene. The CDR3 totals 13 residues. The CDR3, as DNA: TGTGCCAGCAGCTTACGCCAGGGCCACGAGCAGTACGTC. Its translation is CASSLRQGHEQYV.

V is TRBV7-2 and J is TRBJ2-1; D is perhaps TRBD2 (6 bases). V was pared by 1 base and J by 1 base, with 11 bases between. The CDR3 sequence is 16 residues long. Looked up from germline, CDR1 is SGHTA and CDR2 is FQGNSA. Here the CDR3 reads CASSLDGTGSYNEQFF. CDR3 nucleotides: TGTGCCAGCAGCTTAGACGGGACTGGATCCTACAATGAGCAGTTCTTC.

The rearrangement links TRBV30 to TRBJ1-2; TRBD1 aligns across 7 bases. CDR3 length: 11 amino acids. The ends lost 7 bases at V and 4 bases at J; junction bases unmatched: 3. Germline CDR1 and CDR2: GTSNPN and SVGIG (reference sequence). The CDR3 DNA is TGTGCCTCGGACAGGTCCTATGGCTACACCTTC. Its translation: CASDRSYGYTF.

This chain joins TRBV14 and TRBJ1-3; the D gene is possibly TRBD1 (5 bases). The germline CDR1 and CDR2 sequences are SGHDN and FVKESK. This CDR3 is built from 16 residues. Trimming cost V 6 bases and J 1 base, with 16 bases left between them. As DNA, the CDR3 is TGTGCCAGCAGTCAACGGAGACAGTTGTCTGGAAACACCATATATTTT. Translating it yields CASSQRRQLSGNTIYF.

CDR3 in amino acids: CASSETGPSVGGYTF. In DNA, the CDR3 is TGCGCCAGCAGCGAGACAGGTCCCTCGGTCGGTGGCTACACCTTC. The rearrangement uses TRBV10-2 and TRBJ1-2, with D possibly TRBD1 on 6 matching bases. The V gene lost 6 bases and the J gene lost 7 bases, with 21 bases spanning the gap. The CDR3 sequence is 15 residues long. CDR1 and CDR2 from the germline V gene are WSHSY and SAAADI.

The chain joins TRBV7-9 to TRBJ1-1; TRBD1 might be the D (5 bases). In germline, CDR1 is SEHNR, CDR2 FQNEAQ (reference sequence). CDR3 length: 15 amino acids. Between the trimmed V and J ends, which lost 0 bases and 3 bases, there was a span of 11 bases. The CDR3 DNA sequence: TGTGCCAGCAGCTTAGCGGCCGGGGGGGACACTGAAGCTTTCTTT. Translated, it gives CASSLAAGGDTEAFF. Looking up the rest from reference TRBV7-9 and TRBJ1-1 gives the full variable domain: DTGVSQNPRHKITKRGQNVTFRCDPISEHNRLYWYRQTLGQGPEFLTYFQNEAQLEKSRLLSDRFSAERPKGSFSTLEIQRTEQGDSAMYLCASSLAAGGDTEAFFGQGTRLTVV.

The chain uses TRBV28 and TRBJ1-2; D gene uncertain. The CDR3 spans 12 residues. The V gene's germline CDR1 is MDHEN and CDR2 SYDVKM. The V and J ends lost 2 bases and 8 bases respectively, with 9 bases between them. DNA for the CDR3: TGTGCCAGCAGTTTAACAGCGAGCGGCTACACCTTC. Translated: CASSLTASGYTF.

The chain has TRBV9 and TRBJ2-2, with D possibly TRBD1 on 5 matching bases. The ends were cut back, 0 bases at V and 4 bases at J, with 7 bases in the middle. The CDR3 totals 14 residues. Looked up from germline, CDR1 is SGDLS and CDR2 is YYNGEE. The CDR3, as DNA: TGTGCCAGCAGCGTAGAAAGGGGCACCGGGGAGCTGTTTTTT. This sequence encodes CASSVERGTGELFF.

With regard to this clone: Other DNA sequences from this sample encode an identical CDR3 as well. The genes are TRBV30 and TRBJ2-6; 11 positions agree with TRBD1. The V gene end was trimmed by 8 bases and the J gene end by 4 bases; junction bases not matched to a gene: 10. The CDR3 sequence is 16 residues long. Germline CDR1 GTSNPN, CDR2 SVGIG (reference sequence). The CDR3 sequence: CAGGQGVLPGANVLTF. The CDR3 DNA follows: TGTGCCGGGGGACAGGGGGTTCTCCCCGGGGCCAACGTCCTGACTTTC.

V usage is TRBV7-2 and J usage is TRBJ2-2; TRBD2 matches 9 bases. The germline V gene has CDR1 SGHTA and CDR2 FQGNSA. There are 16 residues in the CDR3. Unmatched junction bases numbered 8, after V lost 5 bases and J lost 4 bases. In DNA form, the CDR3 reads TGTGCCAGCAGCCATAGCGGGAGTAGGGGCACCGGGGAGCTGTTTTTT. It is translated as CASSHSGSRGTGELFF.

V and J are TRBV7-9 and TRBJ1-1, with unresolved D. V dropped 1 base and J dropped 11 bases, with 17 bases sitting between them. CDR1 and CDR2 from the germline V gene are SEHNR and FQNEAQ (reference sequence). The CDR3 consists of 14 residues. CDR3: CASSLVLEGVEAFF. The CDR3 DNA reads TGTGCCAGCAGCTTAGTCCTCGAGGGCGTGGAGGCTTTCTTT.

The J gene is TRBJ1-1, the V gene TRBV5-1; D call uncertain. The CDR3 covers 12 residues. The germline V and J ends were trimmed by 3 bases and 1 base, with 4 bases remaining between them. CDR1 is SGHRS and CDR2 is YFSETQ in the germline V gene. This CDR3 reads CASSYGNTEAFF. The CDR3 DNA follows: TGCGCCAGCAGCTATGGGAACACTGAAGCTTTCTTT.

This chain uses TRBV5-6 with TRBJ2-3, with 14 bases fitting TRBD2. This CDR3 comprises 18 residues. Germline assignment: CDR1 SGHDT and CDR2 YYEEEE. Trimming cost V 4 bases and J 2 bases; bases outside gene matches: 9. CDR3 nucleotide sequence: TGTGCCAGCAGCGTAGGGACTAGCGGGAGAGGGGTCACAGATACGCAGTATTTT. Amino acid sequence: CASSVGTSGRGVTDTQYF.

CDR3 sequence: CASSLGGPEQFF. DNA of the CDR3: TGTGCCAGCAGCTTGGGAGGGCCTGAGCAGTTCTTC. The chain has TRBV5-6 and TRBJ2-1; possibly TRBD2 for D (5 bases). CDR1 and CDR2 from the germline V gene are SGHDT and YYEEEE. The CDR3 contains 12 residues. V shed 0 bases and J shed 9 bases, with 7 bases lying between them. Supplemented by reference TRBV5-6 and TRBJ2-1, the full variable domain reads DAGVTQSPTHLIKTRGQQVTLRCSPKSGHDTVSWYQQALGQGPQFIFQYYEEEERQRGNFPDRFSGHQFPNYSSELNVNALLLGDSALYLCASSLGGPEQFFGPGTRLTVL.

The chain links TRBV29-1 to TRBJ1-1, with D perhaps matching TRBD1 (5 bases). Germline V lookup: CDR1 SQVTM, CDR2 ANQGSEA. The CDR3 totals 13 residues. Trimming removed 0 bases from V and 2 bases from J, with 7 bases in between. CDR3 DNA sequence: TGCAGCGTTGAAGACAGGGCAAACACTGAAGCTTTCTTT. It yields the protein CSVEDRANTEAFF.

The genes are TRBV6-4 and TRBJ2-2; D may be TRBD2 (5 bases). Trimming removed 3 bases at V and 3 bases at J, with 5 bases between. The CDR3 contains 13 residues. Germline assignment: CDR1 MRHNA and CDR2 SNTAGT. Written as DNA, the CDR3 is TGTGCCAGCAGTGAGGAGGACACCGGGGAGCTGTTTTTT. It is translated as CASSEEDTGELFF.

The table lists this clone with a count of one. The V gene is TRBV11-3, the J gene TRBJ1-1; D is ambiguous. The V and J ends lost 4 bases and 7 bases respectively, with 7 bases between them. The CDR3 is 11 residues long. CDR1 and CDR2 from the germline V gene are SGHNT and YENEEA. The CDR3 DNA reads TGTGCCAGCAGCTCCTTCAGTGAAGCTTTCTTT. Translation: CASSSFSEAFF.

The rearrangement uses TRBV7-3 and TRBJ2-7; TRBD1 aligns across 10 bases. V gave up 4 bases and J gave up 4 bases; unmatched junction bases: 1. This CDR3 is built from 13 residues. CDR1 is SGHTA and CDR2 is FQGTGA in the germline V gene. The CDR3 DNA reads as TGTGCCAGCAGCTGGGACAGGGGATACGAGCAGTACTTC. Amino acids: CASSWDRGYEQYF.

CDR3 DNA: TGCGCCAGCAGCACCTTACAGGGTATAGGGGTCCAAGAGACCCAGTACTTC. Translated: CASSTLQGIGVQETQYF. The J gene is TRBJ2-5, the V gene TRBV5-1; maybe TRBD1 (6 bases). The CDR3 consists of 17 residues. Germline V lookup: CDR1 SGHRS, CDR2 YFSETQ. V was trimmed by 4 bases and J by 1 base, leaving 20 bases between them.

The chain is built from TRBV15 and TRBJ1-5; 10 bases are shared with TRBD1. This CDR3 has 15 residues. J was trimmed by 4 bases and V by 1 base; bases with no gene match: 1. CDR1 and CDR2 (germline): LNHNV, YYDKDF (reference sequence). The CDR3 DNA is TGTGCCACCAGCAGAGGACAGGGGGCAAATCAGCCCCAGCATTTT. Encoded protein: CATSRGQGANQPQHF.

This clone was found once. CDR3 protein: CASSELPPPANYGYTF. The CDR3 DNA reads as TGTGCCAGCAGTGAACTCCCCCCCCCAGCTAACTATGGCTACACCTTC. The chain joins TRBV6-1 to TRBJ1-2; D gene unclear. In germline, CDR1 is MNHNS, CDR2 SASEGT. The CDR3 totals 16 residues. Trimming removed 2 bases from V and 0 bases from J, with 13 bases in between.

This chain links TRBV7-8 with TRBJ2-7, with 10 bases identical to TRBD1. The CDR3 is 14 amino acids. The V segment lost 6 bases and the J segment 2 bases; nucleotides outside the gene matches: 4. Germline V gene data show CDR1 as SGHVS and CDR2 as FQNEAQ. CDR3 DNA sequence: TGTGCCAGCAGAGGGACAGGGGAAACCTACGAGCAGTACTTC. Residues: CASRGTGETYEQYF.

This rearrangement joins TRBV7-2 to TRBJ1-1; unclear D gene. This CDR3 has 11 amino acids. Germline CDR1 is SGHTA and CDR2 is FQGNSA. V was cut by 5 bases and J by 8 bases, with 9 bases left in between. Here the CDR3 reads CASSPVGEAFF. The CDR3 nucleotides read TGTGCCAGCAGCCCCGTGGGAGAAGCTTTCTTT.